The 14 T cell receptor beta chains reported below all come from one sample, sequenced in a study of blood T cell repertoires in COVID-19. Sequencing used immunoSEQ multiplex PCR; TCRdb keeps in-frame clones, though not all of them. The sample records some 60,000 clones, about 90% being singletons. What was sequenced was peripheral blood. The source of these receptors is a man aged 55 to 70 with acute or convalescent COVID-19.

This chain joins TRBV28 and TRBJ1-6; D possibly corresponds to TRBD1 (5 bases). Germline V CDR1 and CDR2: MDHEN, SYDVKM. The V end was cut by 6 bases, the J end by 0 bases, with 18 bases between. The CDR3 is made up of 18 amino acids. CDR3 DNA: TGTGCCAGCAGACCCGACCGCAGGGCGAGCTCCTATAATTCACCCCTCCACTTT. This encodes CASRPDRRASSYNSPLHF. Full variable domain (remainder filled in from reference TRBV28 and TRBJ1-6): DVKVTQSSRYLVKRTGEKVFLECVQDMDHENMFWYRQDPGLGLRLIYFSYDVKMKEKGDIPEGYSVSREKKERFSLILESASTNQTSMYLCASRPDRRASSYNSPLHFGNGTRLTVT.

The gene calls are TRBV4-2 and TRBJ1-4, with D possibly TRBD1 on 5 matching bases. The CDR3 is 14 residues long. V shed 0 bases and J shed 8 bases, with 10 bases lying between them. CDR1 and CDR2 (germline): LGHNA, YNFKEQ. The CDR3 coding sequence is TGTGCCAGCAGCCAAGATCAGGGCGAAGAAAAACTGTTTTTT. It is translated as CASSQDQGEEKLFF.

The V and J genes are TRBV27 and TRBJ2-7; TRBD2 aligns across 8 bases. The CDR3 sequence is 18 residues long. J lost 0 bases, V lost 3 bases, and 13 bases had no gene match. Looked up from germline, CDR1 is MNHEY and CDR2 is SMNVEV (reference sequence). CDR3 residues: CASSLTSDPRVSSYEQYF. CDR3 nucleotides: TGTGCCAGCAGTTTGACTAGCGACCCTAGGGTAAGCTCCTACGAGCAGTACTTC.

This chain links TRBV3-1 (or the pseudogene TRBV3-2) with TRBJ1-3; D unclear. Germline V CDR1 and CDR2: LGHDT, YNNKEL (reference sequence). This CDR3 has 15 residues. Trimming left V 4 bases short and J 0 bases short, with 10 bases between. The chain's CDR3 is CASSPTRDSGNTIYF. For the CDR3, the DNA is TGTGCCAGCAGCCCTACGCGAGACTCTGGAAACACCATATATTTT.

The CDR3 DNA sequence: TGTGCCAGCAGCGTGGGGACTAGCGGGAGATGGGGCGAGCAGTACTTC. Translating gives CASSVGTSGRWGEQYF. The chain couples TRBV9 to TRBJ2-7; TRBD2 matches 14 bases. Germline loops: CDR1 SGDLS, CDR2 YYNGEE. This CDR3 region has 16 residues. J was trimmed by 6 bases and V by 2 bases; bases with no gene match: 7.

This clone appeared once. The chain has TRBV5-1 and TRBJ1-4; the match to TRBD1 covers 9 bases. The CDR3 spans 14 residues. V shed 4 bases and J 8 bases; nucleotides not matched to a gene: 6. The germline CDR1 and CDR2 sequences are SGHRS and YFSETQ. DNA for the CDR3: TGCGCCAGCAGCCTGGACAGGGGAAGCGAAAAACTGTTTTTT. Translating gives CASSLDRGSEKLFF.

CDR3 amino acids: CASSPQTGPNSPLHF. The CDR3 coding sequence is TGTGCCAGCAGTCCTCAGACAGGGCCGAATTCACCCCTCCACTTT. The chain has TRBV6-6 and TRBJ1-6; TRBD1 agrees at 7 bases. The germline gives CDR1 MNHNY, CDR2 SVGAGI (reference sequence). The CDR3 is made up of 15 amino acids. Trimming cost V 5 bases and J 7 bases; bases outside gene matches: 8.

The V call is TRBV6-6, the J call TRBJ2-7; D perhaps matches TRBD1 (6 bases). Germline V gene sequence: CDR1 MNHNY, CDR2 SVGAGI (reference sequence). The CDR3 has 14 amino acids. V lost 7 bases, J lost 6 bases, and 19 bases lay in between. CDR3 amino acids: CASKSGHASIEQYF. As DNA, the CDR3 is TGTGCCAGCAAGTCGGGACACGCCTCCATCGAGCAGTACTTC.

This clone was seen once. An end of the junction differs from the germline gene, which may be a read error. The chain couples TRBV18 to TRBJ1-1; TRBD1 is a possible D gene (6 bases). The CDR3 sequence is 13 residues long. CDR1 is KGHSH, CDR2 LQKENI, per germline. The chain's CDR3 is CASSPPGHTEAFF. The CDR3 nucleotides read TGTGCCAGCTCACCGCCGGGACACACAGAAGCTTTCTTT.

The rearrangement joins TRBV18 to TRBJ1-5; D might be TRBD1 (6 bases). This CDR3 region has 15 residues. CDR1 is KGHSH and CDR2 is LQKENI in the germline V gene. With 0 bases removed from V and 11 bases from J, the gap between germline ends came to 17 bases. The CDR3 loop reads CASSPPGAGEGTQHF. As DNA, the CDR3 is TGTGCCAGCTCACCACCGGGCGCAGGGGAAGGGACCCAGCATTTT. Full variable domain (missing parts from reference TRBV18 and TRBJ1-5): NAGVMQNPRHLVRRRGQEARLRCSPMKGHSHVYWYRQLPEEGLKFMVYLQKENIIDESGMPKERFSAEFPKEGPSILRIQQVVRGDSAAYFCASSPPGAGEGTQHFGDGTRLSIL.

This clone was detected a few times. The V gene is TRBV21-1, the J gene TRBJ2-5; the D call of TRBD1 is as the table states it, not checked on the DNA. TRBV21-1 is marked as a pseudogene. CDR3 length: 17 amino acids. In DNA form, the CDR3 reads TGTGCCAGCAGCAAGAAATTAGGACAGGCCGATCAAGAGACCCAGTACTTC. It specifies CASSKKLGQADQETQYF.

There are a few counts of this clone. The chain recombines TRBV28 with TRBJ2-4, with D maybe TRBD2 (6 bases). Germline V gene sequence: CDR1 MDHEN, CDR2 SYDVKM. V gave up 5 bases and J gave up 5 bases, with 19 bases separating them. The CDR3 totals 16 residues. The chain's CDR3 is CASSPGTAWGENIQYF. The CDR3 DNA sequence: TGTGCCAGCAGTCCTGGGACGGCCTGGGGGGAAAACATTCAGTACTTC.

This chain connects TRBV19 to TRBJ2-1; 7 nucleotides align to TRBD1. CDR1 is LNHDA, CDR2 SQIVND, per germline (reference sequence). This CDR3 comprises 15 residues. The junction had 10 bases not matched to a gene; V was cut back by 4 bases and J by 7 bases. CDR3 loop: CASSRMGGRGNEQFF. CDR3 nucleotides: TGTGCCAGTAGTAGAATGGGCGGCAGGGGGAATGAGCAGTTCTTC.

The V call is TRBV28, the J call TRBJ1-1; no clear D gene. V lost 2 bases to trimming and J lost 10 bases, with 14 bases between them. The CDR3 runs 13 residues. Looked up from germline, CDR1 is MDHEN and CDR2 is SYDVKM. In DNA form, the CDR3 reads TGTGCCAGCAGTTTACCCCCGGGGTTTACAGCTTTCTTT. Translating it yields CASSLPPGFTAFF.